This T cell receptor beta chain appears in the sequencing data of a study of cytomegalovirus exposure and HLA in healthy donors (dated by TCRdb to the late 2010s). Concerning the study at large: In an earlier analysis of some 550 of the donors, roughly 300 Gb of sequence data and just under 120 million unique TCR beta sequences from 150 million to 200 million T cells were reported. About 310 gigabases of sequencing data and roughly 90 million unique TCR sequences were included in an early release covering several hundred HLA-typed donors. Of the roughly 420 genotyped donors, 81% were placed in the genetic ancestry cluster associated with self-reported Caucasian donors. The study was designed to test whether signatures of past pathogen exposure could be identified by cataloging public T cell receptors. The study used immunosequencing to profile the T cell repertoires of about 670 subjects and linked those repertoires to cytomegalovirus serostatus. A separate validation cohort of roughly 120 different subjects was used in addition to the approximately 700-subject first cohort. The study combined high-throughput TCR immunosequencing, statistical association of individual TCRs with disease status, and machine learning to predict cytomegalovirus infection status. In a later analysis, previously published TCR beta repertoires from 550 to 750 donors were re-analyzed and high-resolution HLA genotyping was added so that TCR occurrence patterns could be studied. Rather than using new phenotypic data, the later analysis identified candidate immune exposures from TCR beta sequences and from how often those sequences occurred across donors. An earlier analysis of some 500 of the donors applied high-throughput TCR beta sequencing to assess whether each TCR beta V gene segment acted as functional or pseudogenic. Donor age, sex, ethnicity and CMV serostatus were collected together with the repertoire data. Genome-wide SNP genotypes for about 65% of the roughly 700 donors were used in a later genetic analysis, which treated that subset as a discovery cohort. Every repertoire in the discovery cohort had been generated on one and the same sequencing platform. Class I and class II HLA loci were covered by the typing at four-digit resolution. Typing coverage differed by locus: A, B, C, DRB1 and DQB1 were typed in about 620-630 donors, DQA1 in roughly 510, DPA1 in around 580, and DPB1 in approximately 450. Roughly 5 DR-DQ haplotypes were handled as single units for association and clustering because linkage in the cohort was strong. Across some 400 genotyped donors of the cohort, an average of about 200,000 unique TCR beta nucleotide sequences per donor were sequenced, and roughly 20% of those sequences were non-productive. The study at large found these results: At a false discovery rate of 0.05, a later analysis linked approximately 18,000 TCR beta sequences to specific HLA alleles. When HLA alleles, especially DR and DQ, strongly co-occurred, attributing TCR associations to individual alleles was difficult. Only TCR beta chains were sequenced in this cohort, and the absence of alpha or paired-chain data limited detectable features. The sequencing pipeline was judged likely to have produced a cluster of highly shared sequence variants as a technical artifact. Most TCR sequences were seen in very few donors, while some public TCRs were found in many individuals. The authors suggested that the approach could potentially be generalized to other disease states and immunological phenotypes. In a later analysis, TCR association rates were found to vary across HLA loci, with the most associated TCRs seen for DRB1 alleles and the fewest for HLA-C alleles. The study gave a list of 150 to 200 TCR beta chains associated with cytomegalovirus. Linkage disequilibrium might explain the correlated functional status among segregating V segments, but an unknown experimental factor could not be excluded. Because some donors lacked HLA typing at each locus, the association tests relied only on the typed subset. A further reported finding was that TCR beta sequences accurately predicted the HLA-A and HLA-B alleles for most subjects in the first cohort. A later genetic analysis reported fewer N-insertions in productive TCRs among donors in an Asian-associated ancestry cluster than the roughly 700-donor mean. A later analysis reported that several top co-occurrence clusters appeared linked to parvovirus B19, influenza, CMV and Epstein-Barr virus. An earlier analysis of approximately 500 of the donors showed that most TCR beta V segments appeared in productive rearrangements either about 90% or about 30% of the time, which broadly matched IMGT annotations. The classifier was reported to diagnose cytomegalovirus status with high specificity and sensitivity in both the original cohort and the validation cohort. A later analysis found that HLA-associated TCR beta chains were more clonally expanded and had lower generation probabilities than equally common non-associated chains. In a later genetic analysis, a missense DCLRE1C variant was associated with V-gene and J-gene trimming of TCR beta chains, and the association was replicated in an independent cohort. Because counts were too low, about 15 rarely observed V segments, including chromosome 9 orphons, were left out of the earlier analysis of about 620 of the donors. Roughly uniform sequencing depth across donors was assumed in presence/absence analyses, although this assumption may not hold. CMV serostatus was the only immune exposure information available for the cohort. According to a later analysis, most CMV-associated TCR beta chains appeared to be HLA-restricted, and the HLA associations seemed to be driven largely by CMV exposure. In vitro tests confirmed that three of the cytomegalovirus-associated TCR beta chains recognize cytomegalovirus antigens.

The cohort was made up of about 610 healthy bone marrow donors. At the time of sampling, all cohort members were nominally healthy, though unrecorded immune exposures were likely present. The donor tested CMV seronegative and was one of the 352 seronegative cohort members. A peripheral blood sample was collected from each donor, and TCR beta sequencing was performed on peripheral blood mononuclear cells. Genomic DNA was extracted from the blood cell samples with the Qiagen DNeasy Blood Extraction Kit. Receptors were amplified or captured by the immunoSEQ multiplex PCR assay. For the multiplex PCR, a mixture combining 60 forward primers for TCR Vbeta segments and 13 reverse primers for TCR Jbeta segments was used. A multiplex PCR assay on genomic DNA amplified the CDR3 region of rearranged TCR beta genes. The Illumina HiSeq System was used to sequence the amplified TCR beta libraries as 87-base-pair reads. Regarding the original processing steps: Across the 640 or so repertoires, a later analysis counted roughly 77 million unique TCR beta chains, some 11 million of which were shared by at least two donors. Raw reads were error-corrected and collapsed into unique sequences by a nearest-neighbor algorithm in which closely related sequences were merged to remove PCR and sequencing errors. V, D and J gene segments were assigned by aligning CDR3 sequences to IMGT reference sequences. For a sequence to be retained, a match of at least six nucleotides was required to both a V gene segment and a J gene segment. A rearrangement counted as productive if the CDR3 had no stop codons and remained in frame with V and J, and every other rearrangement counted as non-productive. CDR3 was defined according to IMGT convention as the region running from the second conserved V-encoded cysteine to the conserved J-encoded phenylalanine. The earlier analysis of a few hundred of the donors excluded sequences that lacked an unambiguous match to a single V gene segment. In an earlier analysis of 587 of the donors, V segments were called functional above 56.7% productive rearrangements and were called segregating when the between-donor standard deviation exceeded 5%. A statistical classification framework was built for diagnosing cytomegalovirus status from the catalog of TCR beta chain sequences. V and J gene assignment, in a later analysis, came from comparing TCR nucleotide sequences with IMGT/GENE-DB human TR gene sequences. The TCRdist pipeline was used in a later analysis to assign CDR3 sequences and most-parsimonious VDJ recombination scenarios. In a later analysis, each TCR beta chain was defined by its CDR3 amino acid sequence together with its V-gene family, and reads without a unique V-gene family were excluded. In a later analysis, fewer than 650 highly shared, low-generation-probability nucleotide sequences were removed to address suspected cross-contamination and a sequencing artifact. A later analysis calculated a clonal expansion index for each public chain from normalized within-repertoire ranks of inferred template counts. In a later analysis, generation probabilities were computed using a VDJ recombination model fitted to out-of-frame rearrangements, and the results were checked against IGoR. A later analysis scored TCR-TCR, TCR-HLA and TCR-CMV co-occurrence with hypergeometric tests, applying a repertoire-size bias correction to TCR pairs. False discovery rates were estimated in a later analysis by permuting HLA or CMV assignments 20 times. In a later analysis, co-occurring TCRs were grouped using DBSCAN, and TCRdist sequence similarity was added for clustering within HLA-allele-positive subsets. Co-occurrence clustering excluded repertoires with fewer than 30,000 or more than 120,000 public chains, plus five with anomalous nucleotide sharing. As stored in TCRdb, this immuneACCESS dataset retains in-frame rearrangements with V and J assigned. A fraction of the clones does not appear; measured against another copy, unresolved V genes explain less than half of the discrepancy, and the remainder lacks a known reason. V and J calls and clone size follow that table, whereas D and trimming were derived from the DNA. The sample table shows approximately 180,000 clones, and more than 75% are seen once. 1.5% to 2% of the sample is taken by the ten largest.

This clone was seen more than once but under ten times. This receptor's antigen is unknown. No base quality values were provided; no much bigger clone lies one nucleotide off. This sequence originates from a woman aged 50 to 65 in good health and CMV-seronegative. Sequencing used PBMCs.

The DNA sequence is given as TGTGCCAGTAGTATGGAGGACAGGGGGAACACTGAAGCTTTCTTT. It codes for CASSMEDRGNTEAFF. In this chain, TRBV19 is recombined with TRBJ1-1, with TRBD1 matching 9 junction bases. The CDR3 runs 15 amino acids, cysteine and phenylalanine included. Of the read, only the CDR3 DNA is kept; its 45 bases are in frame from base 1. Ends trimmed: V by 3 bases, J by 1 base; bases unmatched to a gene: 3. In the germline V gene (reference sequence), CDR1 corresponds to LNHDA and CDR2 to SQIVND. The variable domain in full, with residues beyond the CDR3 obtained from the reference TRBV19 and TRBJ1-1 genes, is DGGITQSPKYLFRKEGQNVTLSCEQNLNHDAMYWYRQDPGQGLRLIYYSQIVNDFQKGDIAEGYSVSREKKESFPLTVTSAQKNPTAFYLCASSMEDRGNTEAFFGQGTRLTVV.